Below are 32 T cell receptor beta chains sequenced from a single sample in a study of shared clonotypes between healthy human individuals. The table came from immunoSEQ multiplex PCR; TCRdb's copy has only in-frame clones and leaves some out. This sample yields about 1,500,000 clones, of which around 95% are seen a single time; about 1.2% belongs to the top ten. Material for sequencing was naive CD4+ T cells sorted from blood. Subset: CD45RA+ positively selected. These receptors all stem from a man aged 25-45 years in good health.

The chain couples TRBV7-2 to TRBJ1-3; unclear D gene. Trimming took off 2 bases at V and 8 bases at J, with 13 bases between the two ends. Germline lookup yields CDR1 SGHTA and CDR2 FQGNSA. The CDR3 is 14 amino acids. CDR3 region: CASSLSFGKDTIYF. The CDR3 DNA is TGTGCCAGCAGCTTATCTTTTGGGAAGGACACCATATATTTT. Based on the CDR3 plus reference TRBV7-2 and TRBJ1-3, the full variable domain is GAGVSQSPSNKVTEKGKDVELRCDPISGHTALYWYRQSLGQGLEFLIYFQGNSAPDKSGLPSDRFSAERTGGSVSTLTIQRTQQEDSAVYLCASSLSFGKDTIYFGEGSWLTVV.

The chain employs TRBV29-1 and TRBJ1-2; TRBD1 aligns across 10 bases. Germline CDR1 and CDR2: SQVTM and ANQGSEA. CDR3 size: 17 residues. The trim removed 0 bases at V and 4 bases at J, leaving 11 bases unmatched. This CDR3 is CSVEDRGKTGGSYGYTF. Here the CDR3 DNA reads TGCAGCGTTGAAGATCGCGGAAAGACAGGGGGCAGCTATGGCTACACCTTC.

This clone was recorded only once. The chain recombines TRBV5-4 with TRBJ2-5; 9 bases are shared with TRBD2. After removal of 0 bases from V and 5 bases from J, the junction contained 5 bases not matched to a gene. The CDR3 loop spans 15 amino acids. CDR1 and CDR2 (germline): SGHNT, YYREEE (reference sequence). The CDR3 coding sequence is TGTGCCAGCAGCTTGGCTCTAGCGGGAAGCGAGACCCAGTACTTC. Protein sequence: CASSLALAGSETQYF.

The chain uses TRBV18 and TRBJ2-3, with 7 bases matching TRBD1. This CDR3 region has 16 residues. Trimming at V came to 5 bases and at J to 0 bases, leaving 8 bases not matched to a gene. Germline assignment: CDR1 KGHSH and CDR2 LQKENI. CDR3 region: CASSVIYRGSTDTQYF. The CDR3 DNA reads as TGTGCCAGCTCAGTTATTTACAGGGGCAGCACAGATACGCAGTATTTT.

The chain joins TRBV25-1 to TRBJ2-2, with D hard to call. The CDR3 covers 15 residues. Trimming left V 3 bases short and J 4 bases short, with 12 bases between. The germline CDR1 and CDR2 sequences are MGHDK and SYGVNS. CDR3 nucleotide sequence: TGTGCCAGCAGTGATGCCGGGTTCGGCACCGGGGAGCTGTTTTTT. This encodes CASSDAGFGTGELFF.

This chain uses TRBV28 with TRBJ2-7; the D gene could be TRBD1 or TRBD2 (7 bases each). Germline CDR1 is MDHEN and CDR2 is SYDVKM. This CDR3 contains 13 residues. Trimming removed 6 bases from V and 2 bases from J, with 11 bases in between. This CDR3 reads CASSRGGTYEQYF. The CDR3 region has the DNA TGTGCCAGCAGCAGGGGGGGGACCTACGAGCAGTACTTC.

The chain employs TRBV7-6 and TRBJ2-2, with D uncertain. V dropped 2 bases and J dropped 4 bases, with 5 bases sitting between them. CDR1 is SGHVS and CDR2 is FNYEAQ in the germline V gene. The length of the CDR3 is 13 residues. In nucleotides, the CDR3 is TGTGCCAGCAGCTTACAGCTCACCGGGGAGCTGTTTTTT. Translation: CASSLQLTGELFF.

The CDR3: CAGGQSGPEAFF. The CDR3 DNA reads as TGTGCCGGCGGACAGTCTGGCCCTGAAGCTTTCTTT. The rearrangement joins TRBV10-3 to TRBJ1-1; possibly TRBD1 for D (6 bases). This CDR3 contains 12 residues. Germline CDR1 reads ENHRY; CDR2 reads SYGVKD. V lost 11 bases and J 6 bases, leaving 16 bases between the germline ends.

The chain is built from TRBV15 and TRBJ2-5; D is unresolved. Trimming cost V 0 bases and J 5 bases, with 7 bases left between them. The V gene's germline CDR1 is LNHNV and CDR2 YYDKDF (reference sequence). This CDR3 contains 13 residues. The CDR3 reads CATSRDLGETQYF. In DNA form, the CDR3 reads TGTGCCACCAGCAGAGACCTTGGGGAGACCCAGTACTTC.

CDR3 residues: CASSRTGSDTQYF. CDR3 DNA sequence: TGTGCCAGCAGTCGGACAGGGTCAGATACGCAGTATTTT. This chain connects TRBV2 to TRBJ2-3; 8 bases line up with TRBD1. The CDR3 extends over 13 amino acids. Trimming at V came to 5 bases and at J to 4 bases, leaving 2 bases not matched to a gene. Germline CDR1 reads SNHLY; CDR2 reads FYNNEI.

In this sample, this clone turned up a few times. In DNA, the CDR3 is TGTGCCAGCAGCGGGACAGGGGGCGTCATACACTATGGCTACACCTTC. Translated, it gives CASSGTGGVIHYGYTF. This chain links TRBV28 with TRBJ1-2, with TRBD1 identical over 12 bases. Germline V gives CDR1 MDHEN, CDR2 SYDVKM. Losses at the gene ends were 6 bases for V and 3 bases for J; bases not matched to a gene: 8. The CDR3 runs 16 residues.

The J gene is TRBJ2-7, the V gene TRBV6-1, with 8 bases that match TRBD1. Looked up from germline, CDR1 is MNHNS and CDR2 is SASEGT. The CDR3 is made up of 14 amino acids. The V gene end was trimmed by 8 bases and the J gene end by 0 bases; junction bases not matched to a gene: 6. In nucleotides, the CDR3 is TGTGCCAGCGATGACAGGGGAAACTCCTACGAGCAGTACTTC. Its protein is CASDDRGNSYEQYF.

As regards this clone: The same CDR3 can be traced to other DNA sequences in this sample. The chain uses TRBV19 and TRBJ2-7, with a weak D call TRBD2 (6 bases). The CDR3 consists of 12 residues. Germline assignment: CDR1 LNHDA and CDR2 SQIVND (reference sequence). V dropped 3 bases and J dropped 4 bases, with 7 bases sitting between them. In nucleotides, the CDR3 is TGTGCCAGTAGTATCGGGAGTTACGAGCAGTACTTC. This gives the protein CASSIGSYEQYF.

The V and J genes are TRBV5-6 and TRBJ1-4; 7 nucleotides match TRBD1. Trimming at V came to 2 bases and at J to 8 bases, leaving 12 bases not matched to a gene. The germline gives CDR1 SGHDT, CDR2 YYEEEE. This CDR3 is 16 amino acids long. CDR3 DNA sequence: TGTGCCAGCAGCTTCAAACAGGGGAAAGTAAGAGAAAAACTGTTTTTT. It encodes CASSFKQGKVREKLFF.

The chain employs TRBV19 and TRBJ2-6; D is ambiguous. Looked up from germline, CDR1 is LNHDA and CDR2 is SQIVND (reference sequence). The CDR3 extends over 18 amino acids. V was clipped by 2 bases and J by 0 bases, with 14 bases between them. In DNA, the CDR3 is TGTGCCAGTAGTATACGGGTGGAGCGCTTCTCTGGGGCCAACGTCCTGACTTTC. It is translated as CASSIRVERFSGANVLTF.

This clone was picked up one time. The chain recombines TRBV19 with TRBJ1-2; unclear D gene. The CDR3 has 16 residues. The germline V and J ends were trimmed by 5 bases and 0 bases, with 16 bases remaining between them. Per the germline V gene, CDR1 is LNHDA and CDR2 is SQIVND (reference sequence). This chain's CDR3 is CASSARPGFANYGYTF. CDR3 nucleotide sequence: TGTGCCAGTAGTGCCCGCCCGGGATTCGCTAACTATGGCTACACCTTC.

This sequence joins TRBV28 and TRBJ1-1; a possible D gene is TRBD1 (6 bases). Trimming stripped 1 base from V and 7 bases from J, with 10 bases between. CDR3 length: 13 amino acids. The germline gives CDR1 MDHEN, CDR2 SYDVKM. The CDR3 DNA follows: TGTGCCAGCAGTTTATTGGGGGCCTTTGAAGCTTTCTTT. Its protein product is CASSLLGAFEAFF.

This rearrangement joins TRBV18 to TRBJ2-2; D gene ambiguous. CDR3 length equals 14 residues. Germline V gives CDR1 KGHSH, CDR2 LQKENI. The V and J ends lost 3 bases and 4 bases respectively, with 9 bases between them. The CDR3 coding sequence is TGTGCCAGCTCACCGTCGCTTGGCACCGGGGAGCTGTTTTTT. It encodes CASSPSLGTGELFF.

The rearrangement links TRBV12-5 to TRBJ1-1, with 11 bases fitting TRBD1. With 8 bases clipped from V and 3 bases from J, the junction kept 2 bases outside the gene matches. Germline CDR1 is LGHNT and CDR2 is FRNRAP. There are 13 residues in the CDR3. The CDR3 loop reads CASRDRGDTEAFF. The CDR3 DNA follows: TGTGCTAGTCGGGACAGGGGGGACACTGAAGCTTTCTTT.

The V gene is TRBV7-9, the J gene TRBJ2-7; weak D call: TRBD1 (5 bases). The CDR3 sequence is 14 residues long. Germline V lookup: CDR1 SEHNR, CDR2 FQNEAQ (reference sequence). V was trimmed by 5 bases and J by 3 bases, leaving 14 bases between them. CDR3 in amino acids: CASSPRRQGYEQYF. DNA of the CDR3: TGTGCCAGCAGCCCACGTCGGCAGGGCTACGAGCAGTACTTC. Together with reference TRBV7-9 and TRBJ2-7, the CDR3 gives the full variable domain: DTGVSQNPRHKITKRGQNVTFRCDPISEHNRLYWYRQTLGQGPEFLTYFQNEAQLEKSRLLSDRFSAERPKGSFSTLEIQRTEQGDSAMYLCASSPRRQGYEQYFGPGTRLTVT.

The V and J genes are TRBV19 and TRBJ1-2; a weak D match, TRBD1 (5 bases). With 4 bases removed from V and 6 bases from J, the gap between germline ends came to 15 bases. The CDR3 sequence is 14 residues long. Germline assignment: CDR1 LNHDA and CDR2 SQIVND (reference sequence). CDR3 sequence: CASSTGGVPNGYTF. The CDR3 DNA is TGTGCCAGTAGTACAGGAGGGGTCCCGAATGGCTACACCTTC.

The V gene is TRBV7-2, the J gene TRBJ2-3, with 9 bases identical to TRBD2. Germline V CDR1 and CDR2: SGHTA, FQGNSA. The CDR3 has 17 residues. Unmatched junction bases numbered 6, after V lost 0 bases and J lost 2 bases. The CDR3 nucleotides are TGTGCCAGCAGCTTAGCCCCTAGCGGGATTTTCACAGATACGCAGTATTTT. Amino acids: CASSLAPSGIFTDTQYF.

The chain recombines TRBV29-1 with TRBJ2-6; D call uncertain. CDR3 length: 12 amino acids. The ends were cut back, 6 bases at V and 0 bases at J, with 3 bases in the middle. Germline CDR1 and CDR2: SQVTM and ANQGSEA. The CDR3: CSVNSGANVLTF. Here the CDR3 DNA reads TGCAGCGTGAACTCTGGGGCCAACGTCCTGACTTTC.

This clone was picked up one time. This same CDR3 is encoded by further DNA sequences in the sample. V usage is TRBV4-3 and J usage is TRBJ2-5; D unclear. The CDR3 is 11 amino acids. The germline V gene encodes CDR1 LGHNA and CDR2 YSLEER. Deletions cut 0 bases from V and 5 bases from J, with 1 base between. The CDR3 coding sequence is TGCGCCAGCAGCCAAGATGAGACCCAGTACTTC. It specifies CASSQDETQYF.

The rearrangement uses TRBV7-2 and TRBJ2-7; no clear D. Germline V CDR1 and CDR2: SGHTA, FQGNSA. CDR3 size: 15 residues. The germline V and J ends were trimmed by 1 base and 2 bases, with 12 bases remaining between them. CDR3 amino acids: CASSLVAGRTYEQYF. The CDR3 DNA follows: TGTGCCAGCAGCTTAGTCGCAGGACGCACCTACGAGCAGTACTTC.

The chain employs TRBV10-1 and TRBJ2-1; D not resolved. CDR3 length equals 16 residues. The V gene lost 2 bases and the J gene lost 2 bases, with 13 bases spanning the gap. CDR1 is WNHNN, CDR2 SYGVQD, per germline (reference sequence). This chain's CDR3 is CASSEADAAAYNEQFF. CDR3 DNA: TGCGCCAGCAGTGAGGCGGACGCCGCGGCCTACAATGAGCAGTTCTTC.

This sequence joins TRBV2 and TRBJ2-5; TRBD2 matches at 8 bases. The CDR3 sequence is 13 residues long. Trimming at V came to 7 bases and at J to 5 bases, leaving 6 bases not matched to a gene. Per germline, CDR1 SNHLY and CDR2 FYNNEI. CDR3 sequence (DNA): TGTGCCAGCATTGCGGGAGGCGGTGAGACCCAGTACTTC. Residues: CASIAGGGETQYF.

V and J are TRBV27 and TRBJ1-2; tentatively, D is TRBD1 (6 bases). Trimming pared 5 bases from V and 0 bases from J, leaving 13 bases between. The CDR3 runs 15 residues. In germline, CDR1 is MNHEY, CDR2 SMNVEV (reference sequence). The CDR3 is CASSMTGRPNYGYTF. In DNA, the CDR3 is TGTGCCAGCAGTATGACAGGTAGACCTAACTATGGCTACACCTTC.

Concerning this clone itself: This CDR3 is also generated by other DNA sequences in the sample. CDR3 nucleotides: TGCAGTGCTAGTGCGGGGGAGACCCAGTACTTC. Amino acids: CSASAGETQYF. V usage is TRBV20-1 and J usage is TRBJ2-5; possible D gene TRBD2, 6 bases. Germline V gene lookup returns CDR1 DFQATT and CDR2 SNEGSKA (reference sequence). The CDR3 spans 11 residues. V was trimmed by 3 bases and J by 5 bases, leaving 7 bases between them.

The rearrangement uses TRBV30 and TRBJ1-1; weak D call: TRBD1 (6 bases). Germline V gene data show CDR1 as GTSNPN and CDR2 as SVGIG (reference sequence). V was trimmed by 8 bases and J by 0 bases, leaving 10 bases between them. The CDR3 spans 12 residues. CDR3 in DNA: TGTGCCCGGGGGCGGGTGAACACTGAAGCTTTCTTT. Protein sequence: CARGRVNTEAFF.

The J gene is TRBJ2-3, the V gene TRBV9; D ambiguous. The CDR3 loop spans 17 amino acids. The V gene lost 3 bases and the J gene lost 0 bases, with 17 bases spanning the gap. CDR1 is SGDLS and CDR2 is YYNGEE in the germline V gene. The CDR3 is CASSAAKGGSSTDTQYF. In DNA form, the CDR3 reads TGTGCCAGCAGCGCCGCAAAAGGTGGCTCTAGCACAGATACGCAGTATTTT. Based on the CDR3 plus reference TRBV9 and TRBJ2-3, the full variable domain is DSGVTQTPKHLITATGQRVTLRCSPRSGDLSVYWYQQSLDQGLQFLIQYYNGEERAKGNILERFSAQQFPDLHSELNLSSLELGDSALYFCASSAAKGGSSTDTQYFGPGTRLTVL.

The chain is built from TRBV28 and TRBJ1-1, with 7 bases aligning to TRBD1. This CDR3 has 14 residues. Germline CDR1 and CDR2: MDHEN and SYDVKM. Trimming at V came to 3 bases and at J to 9 bases, leaving 10 bases not matched to a gene. CDR3 nucleotides: TGTGCCAGCAGTTTCCTAGACAGGGACCCGAAAGCTTTCTTT. Amino acid sequence: CASSFLDRDPKAFF. The full variable domain, rest sourced from reference TRBV28 and TRBJ1-1, is DVKVTQSSRYLVKRTGEKVFLECVQDMDHENMFWYRQDPGLGLRLIYFSYDVKMKEKGDIPEGYSVSREKKERFSLILESASTNQTSMYLCASSFLDRDPKAFFGQGTRLTVV.